The clone carrying this T cell receptor beta chain was detected once. With 9 bases removed from V and 3 bases from J, the gap between germline ends came to 20 bases. Per germline, CDR1 SEHNR and CDR2 FQNEAQ (reference sequence). The length of the CDR3 is 15 residues. Using immunoSEQ multiplex PCR, the repertoire was profiled, and TCRdb retains in-frame clones only, with some absent. The table has tens of thousands of clones, approximately 95% seen once. These data originate in a study of control samples from healthy donors and cancer patients. The origin of this receptor is a woman aged 30 to 39 in good health. The sample comprised blood. This sequence joins TRBV7-9 and TRBJ2-5, with TRBD1 as a possible D gene (5 bases). The CDR3 loop reads CASSPPRAQEETQYF. Written as DNA, the CDR3 is TGTGCCAGTTCCCCTCCCCGAGCACAGGAAGAGACCCAGTACTTC.